Given below is one TCR beta chain in context. The antigen it recognizes is unknown. There are no base qualities to consult, and no much larger clone falls within one base. From the cysteine up to the phenylalanine, the CDR3 has a length of 16 residues. Just CDR3 DNA is preserved here, 48 bases in frame from base 1. CDR1 and CDR2, per the germline V gene, are KGHDR and SFDVKD. Trimming accounts for 4 bases at V and 7 bases at J, while the number of junction bases matched to no gene is 7. The method was the immunoSEQ multiplex PCR assay. TCRdb stores this immuneACCESS table with in-frame sequences only. Part of the clones is absent; in the studies checked, under half of the shortfall reflects unresolved V genes, and no reason is known for the rest. In all, the sample holds fewer than 200,000 clones, and 88% of those were seen once. Jointly, the top ten make up over 4% of the sample. This sample stems from a study of control samples from healthy donors and cancer patients (dated by TCRdb to about 2020).

Source material: blood. This clonotype originated in a woman in her twenties or thirties in good health. Recombination connected TRBV24-1 to TRBJ2-2; TRBD2 matches 11 bases in the middle. Here the CDR3 is given as CATSEPLAGGVGELFF. The DNA sequence is TGTGCCACCAGTGAGCCGTTAGCGGGAGGGGTCGGGGAGCTGTTTTTT.